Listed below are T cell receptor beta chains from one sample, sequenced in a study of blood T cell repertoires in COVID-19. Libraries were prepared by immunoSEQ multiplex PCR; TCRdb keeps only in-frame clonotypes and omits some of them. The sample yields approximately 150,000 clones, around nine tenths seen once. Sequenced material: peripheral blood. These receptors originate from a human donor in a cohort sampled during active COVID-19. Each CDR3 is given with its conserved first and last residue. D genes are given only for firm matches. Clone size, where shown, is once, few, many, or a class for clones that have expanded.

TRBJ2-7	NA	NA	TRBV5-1	CASSLDGGEDEQYF	TGCGCCAGCAGCTTGGACGGAGGCGAGGACGAGCAGTACTTC
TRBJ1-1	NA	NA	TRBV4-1	CASRTGPGGDVNTEAFF	TGCGCCAGCAGGACCGGGCCGGGGGGGGATGTGAACACTGAAGCTTTCTTT
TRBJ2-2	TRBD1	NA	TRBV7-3	CASMDRGNTGELFF	TGTGCCAGCATGGACAGGGGGAACACCGGGGAGCTGTTTTTT
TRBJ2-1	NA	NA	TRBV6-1	CASSEALDEQFF	TGTGCCAGCAGTGAAGCGTTAGATGAGCAGTTCTTC
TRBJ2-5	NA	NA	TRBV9	CASSPRTGNSETQYF	TGTGCCAGCAGCCCGCGGACTGGGAACAGCGAGACCCAGTACTTC
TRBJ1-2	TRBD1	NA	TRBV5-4	CASSSPGQGYGYTF	TGTGCCAGCAGCTCCCCGGGACAGGGATATGGCTACACCTTC
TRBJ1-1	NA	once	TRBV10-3	CAISVSADTEAFF	TGTGCCATCAGTGTGAGTGCGGACACTGAAGCTTTCTTT
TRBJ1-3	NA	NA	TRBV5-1	CASSPRGGSGNTIYF	TGCGCCAGCAGTCCAAGGGGAGGCTCTGGAAACACCATATATTTT
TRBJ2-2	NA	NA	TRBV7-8	CASSLARTNTGELFF	TGTGCCAGCAGCTTAGCGAGGACTAACACCGGGGAGCTGTTTTTT
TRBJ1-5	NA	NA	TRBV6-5	CASSSDRVGPQHF	TGTGCCAGCAGCTCGGACAGAGTGGGGCCCCAGCATTTT
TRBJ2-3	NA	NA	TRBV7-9	CASSFSAGADTQYF	TGTGCCAGCAGCTTTTCGGCAGGGGCAGATACGCAGTATTTT
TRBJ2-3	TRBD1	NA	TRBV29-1	CSGTGGTDTQYF	TGCAGCGGGACAGGGGGCACAGATACGCAGTATTTT
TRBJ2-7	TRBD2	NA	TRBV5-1	CASSFSASGGVPSYEQYF	TGCGCCAGCAGCTTCTCCGCTAGCGGGGGCGTCCCTTCCTACGAGCAGTACTTC
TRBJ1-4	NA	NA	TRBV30	CAWSVSLTGKLFF	TGTGCCTGGAGTGTAAGCCTAACCGGGAAACTGTTTTTT
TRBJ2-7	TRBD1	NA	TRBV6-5	CASSLGQGSYEQYF	TGTGCCAGCAGCCTGGGACAGGGCTCCTACGAGCAGTACTTC
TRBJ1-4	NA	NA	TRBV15	CATSIQGANEKLFF	TGTGCCACCAGCATACAGGGCGCTAATGAAAAACTGTTTTTT
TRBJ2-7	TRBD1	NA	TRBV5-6	CASSLTGGPYEQYF	TGTGCCAGCAGCCTGACAGGGGGTCCCTACGAGCAGTACTTC
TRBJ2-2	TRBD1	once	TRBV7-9	CASSLGDRANTGELFF	TGTGCCAGCAGCTTAGGGGACAGGGCAAACACCGGGGAGCTGTTTTTT
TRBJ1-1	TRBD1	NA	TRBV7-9	CASSQTGGDTEAFF	TGTGCCAGCAGCCAGACAGGGGGGGACACTGAAGCTTTCTTT
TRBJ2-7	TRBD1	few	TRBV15	CATSRDIPGGYEQYF	TGTGCCACCAGCAGAGATATCCCAGGGGGCTACGAGCAGTACTTC
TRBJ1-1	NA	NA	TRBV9	CASSVDGQGSVTEAFF	TGTGCCAGCAGCGTAGACGGGCAGGGATCTGTTACTGAAGCTTTCTTT
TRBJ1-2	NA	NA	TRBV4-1	CASSPRGQVSNYGYTF	TGCGCCAGCAGCCCAAGGGGCCAGGTTTCTAACTATGGCTACACCTTC
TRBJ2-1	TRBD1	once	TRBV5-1	CASSSGTASYNEQFF	TGCGCCAGCAGCTCCGGGACAGCATCCTACAATGAGCAGTTCTTC
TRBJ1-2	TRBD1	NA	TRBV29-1	CSVGDRYYGYTF	TGCAGCGTCGGGGACAGATACTATGGCTACACCTTC
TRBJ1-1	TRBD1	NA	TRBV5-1	CASRTGGVDTEAFF	TGCGCCAGCAGGACAGGGGGCGTGGACACTGAAGCTTTCTTT
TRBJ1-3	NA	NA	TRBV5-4	CASSLADSSRNTIYF	TGTGCCAGCAGCTTGGCGGACAGTTCGAGAAACACCATATATTTT
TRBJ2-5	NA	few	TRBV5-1	CASSGGRRETQYF	TGCGCCAGCAGCGGAGGTCGGAGGGAGACCCAGTACTTC
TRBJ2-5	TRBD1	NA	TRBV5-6	CASSRQGGEETQYF	TGTGCCAGCAGCCGACAGGGTGGAGAAGAGACCCAGTACTTC
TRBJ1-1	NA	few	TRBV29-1	CSVGSGAF	NA
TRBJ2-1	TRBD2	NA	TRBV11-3	CASSPVAGGPNNEQFF	TGTGCCAGCAGCCCCGTAGCGGGGGGCCCTAACAATGAGCAGTTCTTC
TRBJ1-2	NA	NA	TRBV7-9	CASSLAYNYGYTF	TGTGCCAGCAGCTTAGCTTATAACTATGGCTACACCTTC
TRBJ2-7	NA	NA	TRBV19	CASSFPGAYEQYF	TGTGCCAGTAGTTTTCCGGGAGCCTACGAGCAGTACTTC
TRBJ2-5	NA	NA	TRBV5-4	CASSLDILPQYF	TGTGCCAGCAGCTTAGACATTTTGCCCCAGTACTTC
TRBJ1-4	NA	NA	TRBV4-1	CASSQTGTTNEKLFF	TGCGCCAGCAGCCAGACGGGTACAACTAATGAAAAACTGTTTTTT
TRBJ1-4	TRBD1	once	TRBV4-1	CASSPGQASTNEKLFF	TGCGCCAGCAGCCCTGGACAGGCCTCAACTAATGAAAAACTGTTTTTT
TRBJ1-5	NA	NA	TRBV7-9	CASSPGMTQPQHF	TGTGCCAGCAGCCCAGGGATGACTCAGCCCCAGCATTTT
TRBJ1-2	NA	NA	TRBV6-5	CASSYSYHYGYTF	TGTGCCAGCAGTTACTCGTATCACTATGGCTACACCTTC